These 14 T cell receptor beta chains share one sample of origin, sequenced in a study of CD8 T cells in Susac syndrome (dated by TCRdb to the late 2010s). Receptor amplification or capture employed the immunoSEQ multiplex PCR assay. RNA was extracted using the RNeasy kit, and about 0.45 to 1 microgram was reverse transcribed with random hexamers. TCRdb redid the processing of the public reads, applying fastp at Q25 and MiXCR, and retained in-frame beta chains. Rows matching on CDR3 protein sequence are summarized as one entry with the most common DNA and genes. Counted in this sample were about 190,000 distinct CDR3 sequences; 91% of them appeared once. The top ten clones comprise over 0.075% of the sample. Source material: CD4+ T cells from PBMCs. The receptors come from a human donor with Susac syndrome.

This chain joins TRBV6-5 and TRBJ1-1; possibly TRBD1 for D (6 bases). Per the germline V gene, CDR1 is MNHEY and CDR2 is SVGAGI. V lost 2 bases and J lost 5, with 15 bases in between. This CDR3 region has 15 residues. In DNA form, the CDR3 reads TGTGCCAGCAGTTACGAGTGGGGGCTGGGGACTGAAGCTTTCTTT. As protein: CASSYEWGLGTEAFF.

This clonotype was detected once. This sequence joins TRBV20-1 and TRBJ1-1; D call uncertain. V dropped 5 bases and J dropped 4 bases, with 11 bases sitting between them. Germline assignment: CDR1 DFQATT and CDR2 SNEGSKA (reference sequence). The CDR3 is 12 residues long. CDR3 loop: CSALTPGTEAFF. CDR3 bases: TGCAGTGCTCTGACTCCGGGCACTGAAGCTTTCTTT.

The rearrangement uses TRBV20-1 and TRBJ1-1; D unresolved. The germline V gene has CDR1 DFQATT and CDR2 SNEGSKA (reference sequence). CDR3 length: 13 amino acids. V lost 0 bases to trimming and J lost 4 bases, with 9 bases between them. The CDR3 region is CSAREDRVTEAFF. CDR3 sequence (DNA): TGCAGTGCTAGAGAGGATAGAGTCACTGAAGCTTTCTTT.

V gene TRBV6-5 combines with J gene TRBJ2-7; TRBD2 matches at 7 bases. The CDR3 runs 16 residues. Germline V gives CDR1 MNHEY, CDR2 SVGAGI. Trimming at V came to 1 base and at J to 0 bases, leaving 6 bases not matched to a gene. CDR3 DNA: TGTGCCAGCAGTTACTATGCTAGCGGAAACTCCTACGAGCAGTACTTC. Its protein is CASSYYASGNSYEQYF.

The chain employs TRBV7-2 and TRBJ2-7, with 8 nucleotides matching TRBD2. In germline, CDR1 is SGHTA, CDR2 FQGNSA. The V gene end was trimmed by 2 bases and the J gene end by 1 base; junction bases not matched to a gene: 7. The CDR3 runs 16 residues. CDR3 region: CASSLIVAGYSYEQYF. CDR3 in DNA: TGTGCCAGCAGCTTAATTGTAGCGGGGTATTCCTACGAGCAGTACTTC.

J is TRBJ1-2 and V is TRBV14; 8 nucleotides agree with TRBD1. This CDR3 region has 16 residues. Germline CDR1 and CDR2: SGHDN and FVKESK. With 1 base clipped from V and 8 bases from J, the junction kept 12 bases outside the gene matches. CDR3 residues: CASSQVGGSRGHGYTF. In nucleotides, the CDR3 is TGTGCCAGCAGCCAAGTTGGTGGTAGCAGGGGGCACGGCTACACCTTC.

V usage is TRBV9 and J usage is TRBJ2-2; no firm D call. V lost 7 bases and J 4 bases, leaving 17 bases between the germline ends. CDR1 and CDR2 from the germline V gene are SGDLS and YYNGEE. The CDR3 loop spans 15 amino acids. Written as DNA, the CDR3 is TGTGCCAGCGCTCCTTCCTTGGCTAGCACCGGGGAGCTGTTTTTT. It specifies CASAPSLASTGELFF. The full variable domain, with the rest looked up from reference TRBV9 and TRBJ2-2, is DSGVTQTPKHLITATGQRVTLRCSPRSGDLSVYWYQQSLDQGLQFLIQYYNGEERAKGNILERFSAQQFPDLHSELNLSSLELGDSALYFCASAPSLASTGELFFGEGSRLTVL.

J is TRBJ2-3 and V is TRBV5-1; 14 nucleotides agree with TRBD2. Trimming took 5 bases from V and 0 from J; bases not matched to a gene: 8. The CDR3 has 18 residues. Germline V gives CDR1 SGHRS, CDR2 YFSETQ. CDR3 residues: CASRGLAGGSSSTDTQYF. The CDR3 DNA reads as TGCGCCAGCAGAGGACTAGCGGGAGGATCTTCTAGCACAGATACGCAGTATTTT. Combining the CDR3 with reference TRBV5-1 and TRBJ2-3 gives the whole variable domain KAGVTQTPRYLIKTRGQQVTLSCSPISGHRSVSWYQQTPGQGLQFLFEYFSETQRNKGNFPGRFSGRQFSNSRSEMNVSTLELGDSALYLCASRGLAGGSSSTDTQYFGPGTRLTVL.

The V call is TRBV7-9, the J call TRBJ1-6; perhaps TRBD1 as D (6 bases). The CDR3 is 16 amino acids. The ends were cut back, 3 bases at V and 10 bases at J, with 19 bases in the middle. Germline assignment: CDR1 SEHNR and CDR2 FQNEAQ (reference sequence). CDR3 protein: CASSLSGAVIASPLHF. In DNA form, the CDR3 reads TGTGCCAGCAGCTTGTCGGGGGCGGTCATAGCCTCACCCCTCCACTTT.

The chain joins TRBV27 to TRBJ1-2, with a weak D call TRBD1 (5 bases). CDR3 size: 14 residues. Germline CDR1 and CDR2: MNHEY and SMNVEV (reference sequence). Trimming shortened V by 3 bases and J by 8 bases, and 16 bases separated the two germline ends. CDR3 amino acids: CASSFATVDGGYTF. Written as DNA, the CDR3 is TGTGCCAGCAGTTTTGCGACAGTTGACGGCGGCTACACCTTC.

This rearrangement joins TRBV5-1 to TRBJ2-2; tentative D call: TRBD1 (6 bases). V lost 0 bases and J lost 4, with 16 bases in between. The CDR3 sequence is 17 residues long. Germline V gene data show CDR1 as SGHRS and CDR2 as YFSETQ. This CDR3 reads CASSLESLRGITGELFF. In nucleotides, the CDR3 is TGCGCCAGCAGCTTGGAAAGTCTCAGGGGAATCACCGGGGAGCTGTTTTTT. The variable domain in full, completed from reference TRBV5-1 and TRBJ2-2, reads KAGVTQTPRYLIKTRGQQVTLSCSPISGHRSVSWYQQTPGQGLQFLFEYFSETQRNKGNFPGRFSGRQFSNSRSEMNVSTLELGDSALYLCASSLESLRGITGELFFGEGSRLTVL.

The chain links TRBV12-3 or TRBV12-4 to TRBJ1-5; D gene ambiguous. The length of the CDR3 is 14 residues. Trimming cost V 3 bases and J 5 bases, with 11 bases left between them. CDR3 DNA: TGTGCCAGCAGTTTCTCGACTGCGGATCAGCCCCAGCATTTT. Amino acids: CASSFSTADQPQHF.

The chain joins TRBV7-9 to TRBJ1-2; 9 nucleotides line up with TRBD1. CDR3 length: 15 residues. Trimming took 5 bases from V and 4 from J; bases not matched to a gene: 8. Germline V lookup: CDR1 SEHNR, CDR2 FQNEAQ (reference sequence). CDR3 DNA sequence: TGTGCCAGCAGCGCGGGACAGGGTCTTAGCTATGGCTACACCTTC. This encodes CASSAGQGLSYGYTF.

V is TRBV7-2 and J is TRBJ2-1; D is perhaps TRBD1 (5 bases). The CDR3 sequence is 14 residues long. V was trimmed by 5 bases and J by 1 base, leaving 9 bases between them. The germline CDR1 and CDR2 sequences are SGHTA and FQGNSA. CDR3 sequence: CASSQDRSYNEQFF. In nucleotides, the CDR3 is TGTGCCAGCAGCCAAGACAGATCCTACAATGAGCAGTTCTTC.